In its sample, the clone carrying this T cell receptor (beta chain) was seen many times. The record originates from a study of spatial heterogeneity in lung cancer. Study-wide background: Researchers sequenced follow-up PBMC samples if they had them, and these came a median of approximately 2 years after resection.

This sample's time point: blood at routine non-recurrence follow-up after resection. Germline V gene lookup returns CDR1 MNHEY and CDR2 SMNVEV (reference sequence). The CDR3 loop spans 13 amino acids. With 6 bases removed from V and 7 bases from J, the gap between germline ends came to 13 bases. In TCRdb, the 5' RACE reads were re-called with MiXCR into one record per CDR3 protein. Altogether 25,000 to 35,000 distinct CDR3 sequences are present, roughly 5.4% being singletons, with the ten largest covering roughly 26%. The rearrangement links TRBV27 to TRBJ1-5, with a weak D call TRBD1 (6 bases). The TCR comes from a female donor with early-stage non-small cell lung cancer. Specimen: PBMCs, collected at follow-up. Here the CDR3 reads CASRYRAGQPQHF. The DNA of the CDR3 is TGTGCCAGCAGGTACAGGGCGGGACAGCCCCAGCATTTT.